This TCR beta chain was identified in a study of blood T cell repertoires in COVID-19. Overall study: Samples taken during acute and convalescent COVID-19 were collected in the United States, Italy and Spain.

Trimming took 0 bases from V and 3 from J, leaving 10 bases between them. The CDR3 runs to 15 residues. Germline V CDR1 and CDR2: SGDLS, YYNGEE. This table comes from immunoSEQ multiplex PCR, and its TCRdb copy is limited to in-frame clones, with some not included. The profile shows about 220,000 clones, approximately 80% of them singletons. This clone was seen a handful of times. The source is a man aged 50-60 years with active or convalescent COVID-19. This rearrangement joins TRBV9 to TRBJ2-1, with D possibly matching TRBD2 (6 bases). The sequencing input was peripheral blood. CDR3 loop: CASSVEGDFYNEQFF. The CDR3 DNA reads TGTGCCAGCAGCGTAGAAGGGGACTTCTACAATGAGCAGTTCTTC.